This T cell receptor beta chain was identified during a study of cytomegalovirus exposure and HLA in healthy donors. Across the study: Some 85 million unique TCRs, all from HLA-typed donors, were included in an early release of the data. General study results and limits: The sole available immune exposure information was CMV serostatus. As a later analysis showed, a missense DCLRE1C variant was linked to trimming of TCR beta V- and J-genes.

The ends were cut back, 2 bases at V and 4 bases at J, with 17 bases in the middle. The germline V gene encodes CDR1 SGHDN and CDR2 FVKESK. CDR3 length: 16 residues. With 60 Vbeta and 13 Jbeta primers, the PCR was carried out. Assay: immunoSEQ multiplex PCR; the TCRdb copy retains only in-frame clones and omits some. The profile shows some 150,000 clones, 60% to 85% of them singletons. For this clone: What it binds is unknown.

The receptor was derived from a woman aged 35 to 49 in good health and CMV-seronegative. The sequenced material came from PBMCs. V is TRBV14 and J is TRBJ1-1; D gene ambiguous. DNA for the CDR3: TGTGCCAGCAGCCAACTAAAGGGAGGTTATGCCACTGAAGCTTTCTTT. Amino acid sequence: CASSQLKGGYATEAFF. The whole variable domain, filled in from reference TRBV14 and TRBJ1-1, reads EAGVTQFPSHSVIEKGQTVTLRCDPISGHDNLYWYRRVMGKEIKFLLHFVKESKQDESGMPNNRFLAERTGGTYSTLKVQPAELEDSGVYFCASSQLKGGYATEAFFGQGTRLTVV.